Below, one TCR beta chain is given with its context. The antigen remains undetermined. The data were obtained in a study of CD8+ T cells in alopecia areata. Whole-study findings and limits: When scalp samples are sequenced, resident alphabeta T cells of normal skin are also captured.

Individuals with alopecia areata gave both lesional scalp punch biopsies and peripheral blood for collection. The sequencing template was cDNA reverse transcribed from extracted RNA. Clones were read by immunoSEQ multiplex PCR, and TCRdb kept only the in-frame ones, dropping some. This table holds around 5,400 clones, around 60% found once. CDR1 is SGHRS, CDR2 YFSETQ, per germline. This CDR3 is 15 amino acids long. The source material was skin. The sequence was obtained from a human donor with alopecia areata. The chain couples TRBV5-1 to TRBJ2-5, with TRBD2 matching 10 bases. The end of the DNA aligns better with TRBJ2-7, so the J call may be wrong. The CDR3 loop reads CASSFGTSDSYEQYF. DNA for the CDR3: TGCGCCAGCAGCTTCGGGACTAGCGACTCCTACGAGCAGTACTTC.